The 8 T cell receptor beta chains listed next were all sequenced from one sample in a study of blood T cell repertoires in COVID-19. Only in-frame clones appear in the TCRdb table, and some are missing; sequencing was by immunoSEQ multiplex PCR. The data hold roughly 320,000 clones, with more than 85% observed a single time. Sequencing input: peripheral blood. All receptors derive from a man in his 70s with acute or convalescent COVID-19.

This clone was detected a few times. This rearrangement joins TRBV6-5 to TRBJ2-7; tentative D call: TRBD2 (6 bases). This CDR3 has 15 amino acids. CDR1 and CDR2 from the germline V gene are MNHEY and SVGAGI. V dropped 6 bases and J dropped 3 bases, with 18 bases sitting between them. The CDR3 spells CASSKRLGRVYEQYF. CDR3 nucleotides: TGTGCCAGCAGCAAGAGACTAGGGCGAGTCTACGAGCAGTACTTC.

The chain employs TRBV7-2 and TRBJ1-3; the D is unclear. Germline CDR1 is SGHTA and CDR2 is FQGNSA. V shed 3 bases and J shed 0 bases, with 6 bases lying between them. The CDR3 runs to 14 residues. CDR3 amino acids: CASSLRSSGNTIYF. The DNA for the CDR3 is TGTGCCAGCAGCTTGCGGAGCTCTGGAAACACCATATATTTT.

The chain recombines TRBV11-2 with TRBJ2-2; the D is unclear. V gave up 3 bases and J gave up 6 bases, with 17 bases separating them. The CDR3 spans 16 residues. Per the germline V gene, CDR1 is SGHAT and CDR2 is FQNNGV. The CDR3 loop is CASSFQNSPASGELFF. CDR3 bases: TGTGCCAGCAGCTTTCAGAACAGTCCGGCTTCCGGGGAGCTGTTTTTT.

The chain is built from TRBV6-5 and TRBJ1-4; 10 bases are shared with TRBD1. Germline V gives CDR1 MNHEY, CDR2 SVGAGI. This CDR3 has 12 residues. J gave up 10 bases and V 6 bases, and 2 bases lay outside the gene matches. In nucleotides, the CDR3 is TGTGCCAGCAGCCGGGACAGGGGAAAACTGTTTTTT. The encoded protein is CASSRDRGKLFF.

The CDR3 region has the DNA TGCGCCAGCAGCCGTATTTCCCAGGGTTCCGGAAACACCATATATTTT. Its translation: CASSRISQGSGNTIYF. The genes are TRBV4-3 and TRBJ1-3; D might be TRBD1 (5 bases). CDR3 length: 16 amino acids. In germline, CDR1 is LGHNA, CDR2 YSLEER. With 4 bases removed from V and 4 bases from J, the gap between germline ends came to 17 bases.

This clone was seen once. The genes are TRBV4-2 and TRBJ2-3; a possible D gene is TRBD1 (6 bases). Germline CDR1 is LGHNA and CDR2 is YNFKEQ. The germline V and J ends were trimmed by 1 base and 2 bases, with 10 bases remaining between them. The CDR3 is made up of 15 amino acids. CDR3 sequence (DNA): TGTGCCAGCAGCCAAGCTGACAGGAACACAGATACGCAGTATTTT. Its protein product is CASSQADRNTDTQYF.

The V gene is TRBV3-1 (or the pseudogene TRBV3-2), the J gene TRBJ2-1; D possibly corresponds to TRBD2 (6 bases). The V end was cut by 0 bases, the J end by 4 bases, with 13 bases between. Germline-derived CDR1 and CDR2 are LGHDT and YNNKEL (reference sequence). The CDR3 is 16 amino acids. CDR3 in amino acids: CASSQDLAGPYNEQFF. The CDR3 DNA follows: TGTGCCAGCAGCCAAGATCTCGCGGGGCCTTACAATGAGCAGTTCTTC.

The CDR3 here is CASSLQGDEKLFF. The CDR3 DNA sequence: TGTGCCAGCAGCTTACAGGGGGACGAAAAACTGTTTTTT. The chain combines TRBV7-2 with TRBJ1-4, with TRBD1 matching over 7 bases. V dropped 2 bases and J dropped 8; count of bases not matched to a gene: 2. Germline V gene lookup returns CDR1 SGHTA and CDR2 FQGNSA. The CDR3 sequence is 13 residues long.